Shown below are 18 T cell receptor beta chains from a single sample sequenced in a study of vaccination and CD4 T cells after COVID-19. This sample's treatment: 10-day PBMC culture with coronavirus spike peptide pools or control peptides (ViraFEST assay). These receptors have no known antigen. The Oncomine TCR Beta short-read assay sequenced DNA from cultured CD4+ T cells. TCRdb re-derived calls from the PCR reads in MiXCR, one entry per CDR3 protein. This table holds about 15,000 distinct CDR3 sequences, about 33% found once. Sequenced: cultured CD4+ T cells from blood. The receptors were sampled from a human donor with COVID-19.

The chain has TRBV6-2 or TRBV6-3 and TRBJ1-2; possibly TRBD1 for D (6 bases). Deletions cut 4 bases from V and 7 bases from J, with 16 bases between. Germline V CDR1 and CDR2: MNHEY, SVGEGT. CDR3 length: 14 residues. CDR3 loop: CASSSERGIRGYTF. CDR3 DNA sequence: TGTGCCAGCAGTTCAGAAAGGGGGATTCGTGGCTACACCTTC.

Only a few counts were recorded for this clonotype. This rearrangement joins TRBV6-1 to TRBJ1-2; possible D gene TRBD1, 5 bases. Between the trimmed V and J ends, which lost 6 bases and 4 bases, there was a span of 12 bases. Per germline, CDR1 MNHNS and CDR2 SASEGT. This CDR3 contains 13 residues. The CDR3 is CASRAAGGYGYTF. The CDR3, as DNA: TGTGCCAGCAGAGCCGCGGGGGGCTATGGCTACACCTTC.

This clonotype was detected a few times. V usage is TRBV27 and J usage is TRBJ1-1; no firm D call. With 3 bases removed from V and 1 base from J, the gap between germline ends came to 9 bases. Germline CDR1 and CDR2: MNHEY and SMNVEV (reference sequence). The CDR3 contains 14 residues. The CDR3 spells CASSLKRTNTEAFF. Here the CDR3 DNA reads TGTGCCAGCAGTTTGAAGCGCACGAACACTGAAGCTTTCTTT.

The chain uses TRBV20-1 and TRBJ2-2; TRBD2 aligns across 15 bases. V lost 1 base to trimming and J lost 4 bases; unmatched junction nucleotides: 10. The germline CDR1 and CDR2 sequences are DFQATT and SNEGSKA (reference sequence). CDR3 length equals 19 residues. CDR3 bases: TGCAGTGCTAGAGCGGGGGGACTAGCGGGGGGACGGCGCACCGGGGAGCTGTTTTTT. This sequence encodes CSARAGGLAGGRRTGELFF.

This rearrangement joins TRBV28 to TRBJ2-7; perhaps TRBD1 as D (6 bases). Germline V lookup: CDR1 MDHEN, CDR2 SYDVKM. The CDR3 is 11 residues long. CDR3: CATGPLYEQYF. In DNA form, the CDR3 reads TGTGCTACAGGGCCCCTCTACGAGCAGTACTTC.

The rearrangement links TRBV12-5 to TRBJ2-2; no clear D. CDR3 length: 16 amino acids. The V end lost 2 bases, the J end lost 0 bases, and 10 bases lay between the germline ends. Germline CDR1 reads LGHNT; CDR2 reads FRNRAP. The CDR3, as DNA: TGTGCTAGTGGTTTGTCGGCCAGGCCGAACACCGGGGAGCTGTTTTTT. As protein: CASGLSARPNTGELFF.

The CDR3 DNA follows: TGTGCCAGCAGTTTAGGATCAGGGGTGCAGGGTGAAAAACTGTTTTTT. Translation gives CASSLGSGVQGEKLFF. V usage is TRBV12-3 or TRBV12-4 and J usage is TRBJ1-4; D possibly corresponds to TRBD1 (6 bases). This CDR3 region has 16 residues. V lost 1 base and J lost 7, with 16 bases in between.

The chain couples TRBV20-1 to TRBJ2-1; D may correspond to TRBD1 or TRBD2 (5 bases each). There are 12 residues in the CDR3. V was clipped by 3 bases and J by 9 bases, with 12 bases between them. Per the germline V gene, CDR1 is DFQATT and CDR2 is SNEGSKA (reference sequence). Here the CDR3 reads CSARDRGFEQFF. DNA of the CDR3: TGCAGTGCTAGGGACCGGGGCTTTGAGCAGTTCTTC.

This clonotype has more than one count but fewer than ten. This chain connects TRBV6-1 to TRBJ1-1; unclear D gene. Germline lookup yields CDR1 MNHNS and CDR2 SASEGT. The CDR3 contains 11 residues. Trimming took 7 bases from V and 5 from J, leaving 8 bases between them. CDR3 loop: CASTGGTEAFF. CDR3 DNA: TGTGCCAGCACTGGCGGGACTGAAGCTTTCTTT.

This chain joins TRBV27 and TRBJ2-1, with D tentatively TRBD2 (5 bases). The V end lost 7 bases, the J end lost 4 bases, and 20 bases lay between the germline ends. The CDR3 spans 16 residues. Germline CDR1 and CDR2: MNHEY and SMNVEV (reference sequence). CDR3 sequence (DNA): TGTGCCAGCACCAAGATGGGGAAGTCGGGATACAATGAGCAGTTCTTC. It encodes CASTKMGKSGYNEQFF.

This clonotype was detected only a few times. This chain links TRBV5-1 with TRBJ2-7; D unresolved. This CDR3 is 12 amino acids long. V shed 5 bases and J shed 6 bases, with 12 bases lying between them. Germline V gene sequence: CDR1 SGHRS, CDR2 YFSETQ. The CDR3 nucleotides read TGCGCCAGCAGGGACGGTTTAGGCGAGCAGTACTTC. Amino acids: CASRDGLGEQYF.

The chain couples TRBV6-2 or TRBV6-3 to TRBJ1-5; possible D gene TRBD1, 5 bases. This CDR3 comprises 14 residues. Deletions cut 6 bases from V and 4 bases from J, with 13 bases between. From germline, CDR1 is MNHEY and CDR2 SVGEGT. CDR3: CASSPGRLNQPQHF. CDR3 sequence (DNA): TGTGCCAGCAGCCCAGGGAGGTTAAATCAGCCCCAGCATTTT.

V is TRBV2 and J is TRBJ1-4; 9 bases fit TRBD1. This CDR3 is built from 14 residues. The trim removed 3 bases at V and 5 bases at J, leaving 1 base unmatched. Germline V gene data show CDR1 as SNHLY and CDR2 as FYNNEI. In DNA, the CDR3 is TGTGCCAGCAGTGATGGGACAGGGAATGAAAAACTGTTTTTT. Protein sequence: CASSDGTGNEKLFF.

This clonotype was seen more than once but under ten times. The genes are TRBV5-1 and TRBJ1-1; possibly TRBD1 for D (6 bases). This CDR3 has 16 residues. Germline CDR1 and CDR2: SGHRS and YFSETQ. Trimming left V 4 bases short and J 6 bases short, with 22 bases between. The CDR3 loop reads CASSRLAPSEGAEAFF. The CDR3 DNA follows: TGCGCCAGCAGCCGTCTGGCTCCCTCCGAGGGGGCTGAAGCTTTCTTT. The full variable domain, with the rest looked up from reference TRBV5-1 and TRBJ1-1, is KAGVTQTPRYLIKTRGQQVTLSCSPISGHRSVSWYQQTPGQGLQFLFEYFSETQRNKGNFPGRFSGRQFSNSRSEMNVSTLELGDSALYLCASSRLAPSEGAEAFFGQGTRLTVV.

The chain uses TRBV4-1 and TRBJ1-5; 9 positions agree with TRBD1. Trimming cost V 0 bases and J 4 bases; bases outside gene matches: 4. Germline V lookup: CDR1 MGHRA, CDR2 YSYEKL. CDR3 length: 16 amino acids. In DNA form, the CDR3 reads TGCGCCAGCAGCCAAGATACGGACAGGGGAAATCAGCCCCAGCATTTT. It yields the protein CASSQDTDRGNQPQHF.

This clonotype was counted only a few times. The V and J genes are TRBV7-2 and TRBJ1-2; TRBD1 matches 7 bases. The V segment lost 0 bases and the J segment 4 bases; nucleotides outside the gene matches: 2. CDR1 and CDR2 (germline): SGHTA, FQGNSA. The length of the CDR3 is 14 residues. CDR3 bases: TGTGCCAGCAGCTTAGCGCGACAGGGCTATGGCTACACCTTC. It specifies CASSLARQGYGYTF.

The chain has TRBV7-9 and TRBJ2-3; 14 bases fit TRBD2. Unmatched junction bases numbered 9, after V lost 5 bases and J lost 8 bases. Per germline, CDR1 SEHNR and CDR2 FQNEAQ (reference sequence). This CDR3 region has 16 residues. This CDR3 reads CASSPRTSGGQGTQYF. The CDR3, as DNA: TGTGCCAGCAGCCCCCGGACTAGCGGGGGGCAGGGTACGCAGTATTTT.

V is TRBV12-3 or TRBV12-4 and J is TRBJ2-4; 7 bases agree with TRBD2. This CDR3 comprises 15 residues. The J segment lost 8 bases and the V segment lost 1 base, leaving 8 bases of the junction unmatched. The CDR3 is CASSLVGEGWDIQYF. The CDR3 DNA follows: TGTGCCAGCAGTTTAGTTGGGGAGGGTTGGGACATTCAGTACTTC.